The 20 T cell receptor beta chains below all came from one sample that was sequenced in a study of T cell responses to AZD1222 COVID-19 vaccine. Clones were sequenced by immunoSEQ multiplex PCR, and TCRdb holds only the in-frame ones, with some missing. The sample comprises about 120,000 clones, about 90% of which are singletons, and almost 5.5% rests with the top ten. Sequenced here: peripheral blood, sampled on day 0 of AZD1222 vaccination. These receptors were collected from an adult in good health.

The chain employs TRBV3-1 (or the pseudogene TRBV3-2) and TRBJ1-5, with TRBD1 matching 7 bases. Trimming at V came to 4 bases and at J to 2 bases, leaving 8 bases not matched to a gene. The germline V gene encodes CDR1 LGHDT and CDR2 YNNKEL (reference sequence). The CDR3 length is 16 residues. CDR3: CASSPTGWGGNQPQHF. DNA of the CDR3: TGTGCCAGCAGCCCGACAGGGTGGGGGGGCAATCAGCCCCAGCATTTT.

J is TRBJ1-6 and V is TRBV6-5; 9 positions agree with TRBD1. Per the germline V gene, CDR1 is MNHEY and CDR2 is SVGAGI. This CDR3 contains 14 residues. J lost 10 bases, V lost 4 bases, and 5 bases had no gene match. The CDR3 reads CASSSGTGYSPLHF. CDR3 DNA sequence: TGTGCCAGCAGTTCCGGGACAGGGTACTCACCCCTCCACTTT.

The J gene is TRBJ1-2, the V gene TRBV27; D is ambiguous. Germline CDR1 reads MNHEY; CDR2 reads SMNVEV (reference sequence). The CDR3 is 14 amino acids. V lost 5 bases, J lost 4 bases, and 14 bases lay in between. The CDR3 coding sequence is TGTGCCAGCAGTCGAAGAGCGGAGAGCTATGGCTACACCTTC. This gives the protein CASSRRAESYGYTF.

J is TRBJ1-1 and V is TRBV9; D uncertain. Per the germline V gene, CDR1 is SGDLS and CDR2 is YYNGEE. CDR3 length equals 13 residues. V lost 1 base and J lost 3, with 7 bases in between. CDR3 nucleotides: TGTGCCAGCAGCGTACTCCAGGACACTGAAGCTTTCTTT. This gives the protein CASSVLQDTEAFF.

The chain is built from TRBV3-1 (or the pseudogene TRBV3-2) and TRBJ2-7; 7 bases are shared with TRBD2. CDR3 length equals 13 residues. Trimming cost V 3 bases and J 9 bases; bases outside gene matches: 8. The V gene's germline CDR1 is LGHDT and CDR2 YNNKEL (reference sequence). The CDR3 protein is CASSQGGTTGQYF. As DNA, the CDR3 is TGTGCCAGCAGCCAGGGAGGGACCACGGGGCAGTACTTC.

The V and J genes are TRBV18 and TRBJ1-3, with D perhaps TRBD1 (5 bases). This CDR3 contains 15 residues. V gave up 5 bases and J gave up 4 bases, with 15 bases separating them. CDR1 and CDR2 (germline): KGHSH, LQKENI. DNA for the CDR3: TGTGCCAGCTCAAATCCCCCCCAGGGAGGAAACACCATATATTTT. As protein: CASSNPPQGGNTIYF.

This clone was seen just once. The genes are TRBV27 and TRBJ1-1, with no clear D. The CDR3 sequence is 13 residues long. Germline-derived CDR1 and CDR2 are MNHEY and SMNVEV (reference sequence). Trimming removed 3 bases at V and 1 base at J, with 6 bases between. CDR3 loop: CASSFGSNTEAFF. CDR3 nucleotide sequence: TGTGCCAGCAGTTTCGGATCGAACACTGAAGCTTTCTTT.

The V and J genes are TRBV30 and TRBJ1-2; D is undetermined. V was shortened by 0 bases and J by 4 bases, with 9 bases between the two germline ends. CDR3 length: 13 amino acids. CDR1 and CDR2 (germline): GTSNPN, SVGIG (reference sequence). The CDR3 sequence: CAWSVTFTYGYTF. CDR3 DNA sequence: TGTGCCTGGAGTGTGACCTTTACCTATGGCTACACCTTC.

CDR3 loop: CASRGTAGELFF. In DNA, the CDR3 is TGTGCCAGCAGAGGGACGGCCGGGGAGCTGTTTTTT. J is TRBJ2-2 and V is TRBV7-3; the D call may be TRBD1 or TRBD2 (5 bases each). The V end lost 6 bases, the J end lost 6 bases, and 8 bases lay between the germline ends. The CDR3 is made up of 12 amino acids. CDR1 and CDR2 (germline): SGHTA, FQGTGA.

This rearrangement joins TRBV5-5 to TRBJ1-5; D is possibly TRBD1 (6 bases). CDR1 is SGHKS, CDR2 YYEKEE, per germline (reference sequence). Deletions cut 0 bases from V and 9 bases from J, with 13 bases between. This CDR3 region has 14 residues. This CDR3 reads CASSLAGDPRPQHF. For the CDR3, the DNA is TGTGCCAGCAGCTTGGCAGGGGACCCACGGCCCCAGCATTTT.

This rearrangement joins TRBV24-1 to TRBJ2-5; D assignment may be TRBD1 or TRBD2 (5 bases each). The CDR3 contains 15 residues. CDR1 and CDR2 (germline): KGHDR, SFDVKD. V dropped 4 bases and J dropped 5 bases, with 16 bases sitting between them. The CDR3 DNA sequence: TGTGCCACCAGTGACCGTGGGACGGGGCAGGAGACCCAGTACTTC. This codes for CATSDRGTGQETQYF.

This clone was seen a single time. J is TRBJ1-5 and V is TRBV15, with a weak D call TRBD1 (5 bases). The ends were cut back, 7 bases at V and 0 bases at J, with 10 bases in the middle. The germline V gene encodes CDR1 LNHNV and CDR2 YYDKDF (reference sequence). There are 14 residues in the CDR3. CDR3 region: CATTPGLSNQPQHF. CDR3 nucleotide sequence: TGTGCCACCACCCCGGGACTTAGCAATCAGCCCCAGCATTTT. Combining the CDR3 with reference TRBV15 and TRBJ1-5 gives the whole variable domain DAMVIQNPRYQVTQFGKPVTLSCSQTLNHNVMYWYQQKSSQAPKLLFHYYDKDFNNEADTPDNFQSRRPNTSFCFLDIRSPGLGDTAMYLCATTPGLSNQPQHFGDGTRLSIL.

The CDR3 spells CASSSRDRDWHEKLFF. The CDR3 nucleotides read TGTGCCAGCAGCAGCCGGGACAGGGATTGGCATGAAAAACTGTTTTTT. The rearrangement uses TRBV7-8 and TRBJ1-4, with 9 bases fitting TRBD1. Germline values: CDR1 SGHVS, CDR2 FQNEAQ. This CDR3 contains 16 residues. V was clipped by 5 bases and J by 6 bases; unmatched bases: 10.

The gene calls are TRBV24-1 and TRBJ2-1; D is unclear. With 0 bases removed from V and 0 bases from J, the gap between germline ends came to 11 bases. Germline V CDR1 and CDR2: KGHDR, SFDVKD. The length of the CDR3 is 17 residues. Here the CDR3 reads CATSDLPGVGSYNEQFF. CDR3 in DNA: TGTGCCACCAGTGATTTGCCCGGTGTAGGCTCCTACAATGAGCAGTTCTTC.

This clone was counted a single time. The genes are TRBV2 and TRBJ1-4; D gene ambiguous. V was clipped by 3 bases and J by 7 bases, with 12 bases between them. CDR1 and CDR2 (germline): SNHLY, FYNNEI. The CDR3 contains 14 residues. This CDR3 is CASSESLLSEKLFF. The CDR3 nucleotides read TGTGCCAGCAGTGAGAGCTTGTTAAGTGAAAAACTGTTTTTT.

V usage is TRBV5-1 and J usage is TRBJ2-1; the match to TRBD1 covers 8 bases. V was clipped by 0 bases and J by 3 bases; unmatched bases: 5. The CDR3 has 16 residues. Germline loops: CDR1 SGHRS, CDR2 YFSETQ. For the CDR3, the DNA is TGCGCCAGCAGCTTGGAGGGACAGGCCGGCTACAATGAGCAGTTCTTC. Its protein product is CASSLEGQAGYNEQFF.

The J gene is TRBJ1-1, the V gene TRBV11-2; D unclear. The V end was cut by 3 bases, the J end by 1 base, with 6 bases between. CDR3 length: 13 amino acids. CDR1 is SGHAT and CDR2 is FQNNGV in the germline V gene. The CDR3 DNA follows: TGTGCCAGCAGCTTCTGGGGGAACACTGAAGCTTTCTTT. Residues: CASSFWGNTEAFF. The full variable domain, with the rest looked up from reference TRBV11-2 and TRBJ1-1, is EAGVAQSPRYKIIEKRQSVAFWCNPISGHATLYWYQQILGQGPKLLIQFQNNGVVDDSQLPKDRFSAERLKGVDSTLKIQPAKLEDSAVYLCASSFWGNTEAFFGQGTRLTVV.

The V gene is TRBV5-1, the J gene TRBJ2-2; 13 bases map to TRBD2. There are 16 residues in the CDR3. Germline lookup yields CDR1 SGHRS and CDR2 YFSETQ. V lost 7 bases, J lost 3 bases, and 6 bases stayed unmatched. In DNA, the CDR3 is TGCGCCAGCGGGATGACTAGCGGGGGGTACACCGGGGAGCTGTTTTTT. Translated, it gives CASGMTSGGYTGELFF.

This clone has just a few counts. The rearrangement uses TRBV18 and TRBJ1-2, with a possible D match to TRBD1 (5 bases). This CDR3 contains 14 residues. V lost 3 bases to trimming and J lost 2 bases, with 10 bases between them. Per the germline V gene, CDR1 is KGHSH and CDR2 is LQKENI. The chain's CDR3 is CASSPLRGNYGYTF. In nucleotides, the CDR3 is TGTGCCAGCTCACCTCTTAGGGGAAACTATGGCTACACCTTC.

The rearrangement links TRBV5-1 to TRBJ1-2, with TRBD1 identical over 7 bases. The junction had 5 bases not matched to a gene; V was cut back by 4 bases and J by 2 bases. Germline lookup yields CDR1 SGHRS and CDR2 YFSETQ. The CDR3 is 14 amino acids. The CDR3 DNA follows: TGCGCCAGCAGCCCCAAGACAGGGAACTATGGCTACACCTTC. It encodes CASSPKTGNYGYTF.